Below are 13 T cell receptor beta chains sequenced from a single sample in a study of blood T cells in healthy people across ages. A second about 6 to 11 cycle PCR used barcoded and J-beta primers. TCRdb re-called the 5' RACE reads through MiXCR, storing one row per CDR3 protein. The table shows around 1,000,000 distinct CDR3 sequences, with under 40% occurring only once. Sequences were obtained from blood. The receptors here all came from a man aged 18 to 30 in good health.

The chain links TRBV9 to TRBJ1-1; D gene ambiguous. Germline V gene lookup returns CDR1 SGDLS and CDR2 YYNGEE. This CDR3 spans 16 amino acids. V lost 0 bases and J lost 1, with 13 bases in between. In DNA form, the CDR3 reads TGTGCCAGCAGCGTAGAAGGCGGTGCGTCGAACACTGAAGCTTTCTTT. Encoded protein: CASSVEGGASNTEAFF.

The chain uses TRBV7-3 and TRBJ2-1; TRBD2 matches 8 bases. Trimming removed 6 bases from V and 7 bases from J; junction bases left unmatched: 11. This CDR3 contains 15 residues. Germline values: CDR1 SGHTA, CDR2 FQGTGA. The CDR3 nucleotides read TGTGCCAGCAGTCCCCACGGGGGGGCCTTAAATGAGCAGTTCTTC. Encoded protein: CASSPHGGALNEQFF.

The chain links TRBV15 to TRBJ1-4; D might be TRBD1 (6 bases). V shed 4 bases and J shed 7 bases, with 16 bases lying between them. The CDR3 extends over 15 amino acids. Germline values: CDR1 LNHNV, CDR2 YYDKDF (reference sequence). The CDR3 sequence is CATSTQQGVIEKLFF. In DNA form, the CDR3 reads TGTGCCACCAGCACCCAACAGGGTGTTATTGAAAAACTGTTTTTT.

The CDR3 nucleotides are TGTGCCAGCAGGGCCCCCGGGACAGGGTATCGCGGCTACACCTTC. It codes for CASRAPGTGYRGYTF. The genes are TRBV25-1 and TRBJ1-2; 9 nucleotides agree with TRBD1. CDR1 and CDR2 (germline): MGHDK, SYGVNS. V shed 6 bases and J 8 bases; nucleotides not matched to a gene: 13. This CDR3 is 15 amino acids long.

V gene TRBV6-1 combines with J gene TRBJ2-5; tentatively, D is TRBD2 (6 bases). TRBJ2-7 explains the end of the DNA better; the J call may be wrong. The CDR3 loop spans 15 amino acids. Germline-derived CDR1 and CDR2 are MNHNS and SASEGT. The CDR3 region is CASSEVRGLPYEQYF. CDR3 coding DNA: TGTGCCAGCAGTGAAGTAAGGGGACTCCCCTACGAGCAGTACTTC.

The rearrangement uses TRBV6-5 and TRBJ1-2, with D possibly TRBD1 on 5 matching bases. Trimming removed 1 base from V and 6 bases from J, with 18 bases in between. The CDR3 has 16 residues. The germline V gene has CDR1 MNHEY and CDR2 SVGAGI. The CDR3 sequence is CASSYFPQGTNHGYTF. The DNA of the CDR3 is TGTGCCAGCAGTTACTTCCCGCAGGGCACGAACCATGGCTACACCTTC.

This clonotype has a handful of counts. V and J are TRBV5-1 and TRBJ2-7; a possible D gene is TRBD2 (5 bases). Germline CDR1 reads SGHRS; CDR2 reads YFSETQ. Trimming cost V 0 bases and J 3 bases, with 7 bases left between them. The CDR3 is 13 amino acids. The CDR3 sequence is CASSLGAGYEQYF. Written as DNA, the CDR3 is TGCGCCAGCAGCTTGGGCGCGGGCTACGAGCAGTACTTC.

Concerning this clonotype itself: An end of the junction differs from the germline gene, which may be a read error. The chain couples TRBV9 to TRBJ2-1; 11 positions match TRBD2. The CDR3 is 16 amino acids. The germline V gene has CDR1 SGDLS and CDR2 YYNGEE. CDR3 sequence reads: CPSSTTSGGSYNEQFF. The CDR3, as DNA: TGTCCCAGCAGCACTACTAGCGGGGGTTCCTACAATGAGCAGTTCTTC.

V is TRBV20-1 and J is TRBJ1-2; D is ambiguous. V was shortened by 2 bases and J by 2 bases, with 18 bases between the two germline ends. The germline V gene has CDR1 DFQATT and CDR2 SNEGSKA (reference sequence). CDR3 length equals 16 residues. The CDR3 loop is CSARNMGGGTNYGYTF. DNA for the CDR3: TGCAGTGCTAGAAATATGGGCGGAGGTACGAACTATGGCTACACCTTC.

The table lists this clonotype with many counts. The chain combines TRBV12-3 or TRBV12-4 with TRBJ2-1, with D perhaps TRBD2 (5 bases). Trimming left V 7 bases short and J 1 base short, with 8 bases between. CDR3 size: 13 residues. CDR3 DNA sequence: TGTGCCAGCACCCGGGGATCCTACAATGAGCAGTTCTTC. This translates into CASTRGSYNEQFF.

This clonotype was picked up one time. The chain links TRBV20-1 to TRBJ1-5, with D maybe TRBD1 (6 bases). Trimming pared 3 bases from V and 7 bases from J, leaving 16 bases between. This CDR3 has 14 residues. CDR1 DFQATT and CDR2 SNEGSKA come from the germline V gene (reference sequence). This CDR3 is CSARKGGEGQPQHF. CDR3 in DNA: TGCAGTGCTAGGAAGGGGGGGGAAGGCCAGCCCCAGCATTTT.

The chain employs TRBV29-1 and TRBJ1-3; D may be TRBD1 (6 bases). CDR1 is SQVTM, CDR2 ANQGSEA, per germline. The length of the CDR3 is 17 residues. V lost 4 bases, J lost 0 bases, and 19 bases lay in between. The CDR3 is CSVVFSRDRPSGNTIYF. The CDR3 DNA follows: TGCAGCGTTGTGTTTTCCCGCGACAGGCCCTCTGGAAACACCATATATTTT.

The rearrangement joins TRBV20-1 to TRBJ2-1, with D possibly being TRBD2 (7 bases). Per the germline V gene, CDR1 is DFQATT and CDR2 is SNEGSKA (reference sequence). The CDR3 totals 16 residues. Deletions cut 0 bases from V and 7 bases from J, with 19 bases between. The CDR3 DNA follows: TGCAGTGCTAGAGATGCGTCGCAGGGGAGGGGGAATGAGCAGTTCTTC. Amino acids: CSARDASQGRGNEQFF.